This entry is about one TCR beta chain. The V and J ends lost 6 bases and 4 bases respectively, with 8 bases between them. Looked up from germline, CDR1 is SGHNT and CDR2 is YENEEA. The length of the CDR3 is 12 residues. Only in-frame clones appear in the TCRdb table, and some are missing; sequencing was by immunoSEQ multiplex PCR. The repertoire consists of under 85,000 clones, with more than 85% occurring once and the leading ten covering 0.35% to 0.45%. The data derive from a study of technical replicates of blood from several donors. The source of this sequence is a human donor in good health. This chain connects TRBV11-3 to TRBJ2-3; possible D gene TRBD1, 5 bases. The sequencing input was T cells isolated from PBMCs. Here the CDR3 DNA reads TGTGCCAGCAGAAGGGGCGCAGATACGCAGTATTTT. Translating gives CASRRGADTQYF. The full variable domain, completed using reference TRBV11-3 and TRBJ2-3, is EAGVVQSPRYKIIEKKQPVAFWCNPISGHNTLYWYLQNLGQGPELLIRYENEEAVDDSQLPKDRFSAERLKGVDSTLKIQPAELGDSAVYLCASRRGADTQYFGPGTRLTVL.